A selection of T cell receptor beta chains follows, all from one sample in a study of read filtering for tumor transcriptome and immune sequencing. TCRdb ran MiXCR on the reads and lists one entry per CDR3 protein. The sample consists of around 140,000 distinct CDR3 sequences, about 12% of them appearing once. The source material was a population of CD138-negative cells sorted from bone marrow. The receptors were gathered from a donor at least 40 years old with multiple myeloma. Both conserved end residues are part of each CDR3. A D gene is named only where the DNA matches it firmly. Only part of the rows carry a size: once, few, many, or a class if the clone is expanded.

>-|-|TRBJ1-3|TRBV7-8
TGTGCCAGCAGCCAGACGACTCGGGGCAGAAACACCATATATTTT
CASSQTTRGRNTIYF
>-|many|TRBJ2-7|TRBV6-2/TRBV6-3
TGTGCCAGCAGTTCGGGGGACACTTCCTACGAGCAGTACTTC
CASSSGDTSYEQYF
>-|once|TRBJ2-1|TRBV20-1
TGCAGTGCTAGAGTTTATCAGGGACCTACATACAATGATCAGTTCTTC
CSARVYQGPTYNDQFF
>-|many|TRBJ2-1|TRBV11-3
TGTGCCAGCAGCCTGTCCCCATTCAGGAAGAAGTCCTACAATGAGCAGTTCTTC
CASSLSPFRKKSYNEQFF
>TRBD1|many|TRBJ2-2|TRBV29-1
TGCAGCGCACGACAGGGGCCCTCTTCCGGGGAGCTGTTTTTT
CSARQGPSSGELFF
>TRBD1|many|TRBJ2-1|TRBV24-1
TGTGCCACCAGTGATTTGGGACAGGGGGCCCGGAATGAGCAGTTCTTC
CATSDLGQGARNEQFF
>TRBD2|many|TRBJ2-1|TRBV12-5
TGTGCTTCATCCGCTAGCGGGAGAGGGAATGAGCAGTTCTTC
CASSASGRGNEQFF
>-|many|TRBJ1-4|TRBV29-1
TGCAGCATAGTGCTAAGTGAAAAACTGTTTTTT
CSIVLSEKLFF
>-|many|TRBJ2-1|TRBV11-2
TGTGCCAGCAGCCGCATATCTAGCGAGAGTGAGCAGTTCTTC
CASSRISSESEQFF
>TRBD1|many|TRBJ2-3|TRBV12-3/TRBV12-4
TGTGCCAGCAGGGCAGGGGGCAACACAGATACGCAGTATTTT
CASRAGGNTDTQYF
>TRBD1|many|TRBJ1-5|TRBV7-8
TGTGCCAGCAGCTCGTACAGGGGGGCGGGCAATCAGCCCCAGCATTTT
CASSSYRGAGNQPQHF
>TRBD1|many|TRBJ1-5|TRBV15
TGTGCCACCAGCACACGGACAGGGTCTAATCAGCCCCAGCATTTT
CATSTRTGSNQPQHF
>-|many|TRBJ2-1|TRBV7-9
TGTGCCAGCAGCTTAGAGGCTAGCGGGACAGGTGAGCAGTTCTTC
CASSLEASGTGEQFF
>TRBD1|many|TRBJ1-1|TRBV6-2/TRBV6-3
TGTGCCAGCAGTTACGGAGGGACAGCTGAAGCTTTCTTT
CASSYGGTAEAFF
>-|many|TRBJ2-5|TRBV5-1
TGCGCCAGCAGCCCGGACACCTACCAAGAGACCCAGTACTTC
CASSPDTYQETQYF
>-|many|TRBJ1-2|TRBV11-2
TGTGCCAGCAGCTTCGAGCAGGCGTCATATGGCTACACCTTC
CASSFEQASYGYTF
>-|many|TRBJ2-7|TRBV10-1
TGCGCCAGCAGCTTCCATCCGGGTCACGAGCAGTACTTC
CASSFHPGHEQYF
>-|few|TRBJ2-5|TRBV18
TGTGCCAGCTCACCACCGCGGACACGATCGGTGGAGACCCAGTACTTC
CASSPPRTRSVETQYF
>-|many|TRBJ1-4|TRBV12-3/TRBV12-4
TGTGCCAGCAGGGGACCCGGACGGAAGGAAAAACTGTTTTTT
CASRGPGRKEKLFF
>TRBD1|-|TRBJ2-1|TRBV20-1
TGCAGTTCTAGGGGGCGCAATGAGCAGTCATTC
CSSRGRNEQSF
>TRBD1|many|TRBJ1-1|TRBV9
TGTGCCAGCAGCGCCGACAGGGGTGGTGCTGAAGCTTTCTTT
CASSADRGGAEAFF
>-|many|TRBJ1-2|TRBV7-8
TGTGCCAGCAGCCTCCGGGGGGGGAACTATGGCTACACCTTC
CASSLRGGNYGYTF
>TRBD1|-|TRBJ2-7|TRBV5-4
TGTGCCAGCAGCTCTGGACAGGGGAGCTCCTACGAGCAGTACTTC
CASSSGQGSSYEQYF